Shown below are 8 T cell receptor beta chains from a single sample sequenced in a study of blood T cells in healthy people across ages. It was with a sample-barcoded 5' primer and a J-beta primer mix that a second PCR of roughly 7 to 12 cycles was run. TCRdb analysed the 5' RACE reads with MiXCR anew, one entry per CDR3 protein. This sample carries just over 1 million distinct CDR3 sequences, 35% to 55% of them seen once, and the ten largest clones take 15% to 20%. Sequenced material: blood. These receptors all come from a woman aged 55-70 years in good health.

This chain joins TRBV20-1 and TRBJ2-1; tentatively, D is TRBD2 (6 bases). Germline assignment: CDR1 DFQATT and CDR2 SNEGSKA (reference sequence). The CDR3 is 17 amino acids. V lost 6 bases, J lost 2 bases, and 23 bases lay in between. The CDR3 sequence: CSANHVEREFPYNEQFF. In DNA, the CDR3 is TGCAGTGCCAACCACGTAGAACGGGAGTTCCCCTACAATGAGCAGTTCTTC.

This clonotype was found a few times. The rearrangement joins TRBV12-5 to TRBJ2-7; 7 bases are shared with TRBD2. J lost 0 bases, V lost 1 base, and 12 bases had no gene match. Germline CDR1 and CDR2: LGHNT and FRNRAP. This CDR3 comprises 18 residues. CDR3 DNA sequence: TGTGCTAGTGGTTTGGCTCCGAGCGGGGAAGATAGCTCCTACGAGCAGTACTTC. Translated: CASGLAPSGEDSSYEQYF.

This clonotype has more than one count but fewer than ten. This chain uses TRBV11-2 with TRBJ2-7; D perhaps matches TRBD1 (7 bases). Trimming removed 5 bases at V and 3 bases at J, with 17 bases between. The CDR3 is 15 amino acids. Germline V gene sequence: CDR1 SGHAT, CDR2 FQNNGV. CDR3 coding DNA: TGTGCCAGCAGCCCCCCCCAGGGGGGATACTACGAGCAGTACTTC. Amino acid sequence: CASSPPQGGYYEQYF. Looking up the rest from reference TRBV11-2 and TRBJ2-7 gives the full variable domain: EAGVAQSPRYKIIEKRQSVAFWCNPISGHATLYWYQQILGQGPKLLIQFQNNGVVDDSQLPKDRFSAERLKGVDSTLKIQPAKLEDSAVYLCASSPPQGGYYEQYFGPGTRLTVT.

The chain uses TRBV9 and TRBJ2-1; 8 bases map to TRBD1. The V gene end was trimmed by 0 bases and the J gene end by 5 bases; junction bases not matched to a gene: 4. CDR1 SGDLS and CDR2 YYNGEE come from the germline V gene. There are 15 residues in the CDR3. CDR3 region: CASSVGQGPNNEQFF. The CDR3 DNA sequence: TGTGCCAGCAGCGTAGGACAGGGGCCCAACAATGAGCAGTTCTTC.

This clonotype was picked up one time. The chain is built from TRBV20-1 and TRBJ1-2; D perhaps matches TRBD1 (6 bases). This CDR3 contains 13 residues. The germline gives CDR1 DFQATT, CDR2 SNEGSKA (reference sequence). Trimming pared 3 bases from V and 4 bases from J, leaving 12 bases between. In nucleotides, the CDR3 is TGCAGTGCTAGGGCGGGACACATCTATGGCTACACCTTC. Translated: CSARAGHIYGYTF.

A word on this clonotype: This may arise from a read error, as a much more abundant clone is one base away. The chain employs TRBV20-1 and TRBJ2-5, with a possible D match to TRBD1 (6 bases). Germline V gene data show CDR1 as DFQATT and CDR2 as SNEGSKA (reference sequence). The V and J ends lost 6 bases and 11 bases respectively, with 25 bases between them. This CDR3 is 14 amino acids long. The CDR3 sequence is CSAYAQGSLNEQYF. The CDR3 nucleotides are TGCAGTGCCTACGCACAGGGCTCTTTAAATGAGCAGTACTTC.

V is TRBV7-9 and J is TRBJ1-1, with 9 bases aligning to TRBD1. The V segment lost 5 bases and the J segment 5 bases; nucleotides outside the gene matches: 6. The CDR3 sequence is 14 residues long. Germline CDR1 is SEHNR and CDR2 is FQNEAQ (reference sequence). CDR3 protein: CASSAQGALTEAFF. As DNA, the CDR3 is TGTGCCAGCAGCGCACAGGGGGCCCTAACTGAAGCTTTCTTT.

Many counts were recorded for this clonotype. This rearrangement joins TRBV5-1 to TRBJ2-5; D is tentatively TRBD1 or TRBD2 (5 bases each). The CDR3 loop spans 15 amino acids. CDR1 is SGHRS, CDR2 YFSETQ, per germline. V was pared by 0 bases and J by 6 bases, with 15 bases between. The CDR3 spells CASSLDPVGGKTQYF. CDR3 sequence (DNA): TGCGCCAGCAGCTTGGATCCGGTTGGGGGAAAGACCCAGTACTTC.